This T cell receptor (beta chain) is from a study of OX40 agonist ivuxolimab in advanced cancers. Study-wide findings and caveats: Low normalized T-cell clonal expansion was also seen in some nonresponders.

Comments on this clone: Its cognate antigen is unknown.

The V end lost 3 bases, the J end lost 4 bases, and 9 bases lay between the germline ends. CDR1 is MDHEN, CDR2 SYDVKM, per germline. The CDR3 is made up of 13 amino acids. Some clones are missing from TCRdb's copy, which holds only in-frame ones; the method was immunoSEQ multiplex PCR. In the table there are 60,000 to 80,000 clones, 70% to 90% of which are singletons. Peripheral blood came from all dose cohorts at three timepoints. The sequence derives from an adult with an advanced solid tumor such as melanoma, head and neck, liver or kidney cancer. V usage is TRBV28 and J usage is TRBJ1-2; D remains unclear. The source material was CD4+ or CD8+ T cells sorted from blood, sampled in a trial of the OX40 agonist ivuxolimab. CDR3 nucleotides: TGTGCCAGCAGTTTCCTCGAGACCTATGGCTACACCTTC. It codes for CASSFLETYGYTF.